The present TCR beta chain was sequenced within a study of relationships among human T cell subsets. The T cell receptor alpha and beta CDR3 regions were amplified from mRNA by semiquantitative ARM-PCR. ARM-PCR used tagged nested gene-specific primers, then communal superprimers for exponential amplification. TCRdb independently ran MiXCR on the multiplex PCR reads; one entry per CDR3 protein. The repertoire includes approximately 15,000 distinct CDR3 sequences, approximately 60% of them detected once, and roughly 2% sits in the top ten. Anti-CD25 beads selected CD4+CD25+ regulatory T cells from positively selected CD4+ cells. T cell subsets were isolated with magnetic beads coated with subset-specific monoclonal antibodies. This receptor was obtained from a man aged 40-49 years in good health. The sample taken for sequencing was Tregs sorted from blood.

The CDR3 coding sequence is TGTGCCAGCAGCTTATTGGTTGGAGCGTTCACAGATACGCAGTATTTT. Its translation: CASSLLVGAFTDTQYF. The chain is built from TRBV7-9 and TRBJ2-3; D unresolved. V was pared by 2 bases and J by 2 bases, with 14 bases between. Germline values: CDR1 SEHNR, CDR2 FQNEAQ (reference sequence). CDR3 length: 16 amino acids.